This T cell receptor beta chain was recorded in a study of graft-versus-host responses after intestinal transplantation. The wider study: Recipients had transplants, and these were multivisceral, liver-intestinal, or isolated intestinal. Induction using anti-thymocyte globulin, followed by tacrolimus and steroids for two to four years, was given to all recipients.

Measured with immunoSEQ multiplex PCR; TCRdb has only the in-frame clones, and not every one. The data show 90,000 to 95,000 clones, over 75% seen once. As for this clone: Antigen specificity is unknown.

Germline lookup yields CDR1 LGHNA and CDR2 YSLEER. Deletions cut 0 bases from V and 3 bases from J, with 6 bases between. The CDR3 contains 13 residues. Study-level points and caveats: With peak circulating GvH clone levels came an association with early post-transplant HvG declines. Some GvH clones were seen earlier in gut or blood, suggesting intestinal origin.

The clonotype was recovered from a human donor who received an intestinal transplant. The V and J genes are TRBV4-3 and TRBJ2-7, with no clear D. The sample consisted of unstimulated CD8+ T cells sorted from spleen or lymph node cells, taken before intestinal transplant. For the CDR3, the DNA is TGCGCCAGCAGCCAAGATTCCCACTACGAGCAGTACTTC. This sequence encodes CASSQDSHYEQYF.